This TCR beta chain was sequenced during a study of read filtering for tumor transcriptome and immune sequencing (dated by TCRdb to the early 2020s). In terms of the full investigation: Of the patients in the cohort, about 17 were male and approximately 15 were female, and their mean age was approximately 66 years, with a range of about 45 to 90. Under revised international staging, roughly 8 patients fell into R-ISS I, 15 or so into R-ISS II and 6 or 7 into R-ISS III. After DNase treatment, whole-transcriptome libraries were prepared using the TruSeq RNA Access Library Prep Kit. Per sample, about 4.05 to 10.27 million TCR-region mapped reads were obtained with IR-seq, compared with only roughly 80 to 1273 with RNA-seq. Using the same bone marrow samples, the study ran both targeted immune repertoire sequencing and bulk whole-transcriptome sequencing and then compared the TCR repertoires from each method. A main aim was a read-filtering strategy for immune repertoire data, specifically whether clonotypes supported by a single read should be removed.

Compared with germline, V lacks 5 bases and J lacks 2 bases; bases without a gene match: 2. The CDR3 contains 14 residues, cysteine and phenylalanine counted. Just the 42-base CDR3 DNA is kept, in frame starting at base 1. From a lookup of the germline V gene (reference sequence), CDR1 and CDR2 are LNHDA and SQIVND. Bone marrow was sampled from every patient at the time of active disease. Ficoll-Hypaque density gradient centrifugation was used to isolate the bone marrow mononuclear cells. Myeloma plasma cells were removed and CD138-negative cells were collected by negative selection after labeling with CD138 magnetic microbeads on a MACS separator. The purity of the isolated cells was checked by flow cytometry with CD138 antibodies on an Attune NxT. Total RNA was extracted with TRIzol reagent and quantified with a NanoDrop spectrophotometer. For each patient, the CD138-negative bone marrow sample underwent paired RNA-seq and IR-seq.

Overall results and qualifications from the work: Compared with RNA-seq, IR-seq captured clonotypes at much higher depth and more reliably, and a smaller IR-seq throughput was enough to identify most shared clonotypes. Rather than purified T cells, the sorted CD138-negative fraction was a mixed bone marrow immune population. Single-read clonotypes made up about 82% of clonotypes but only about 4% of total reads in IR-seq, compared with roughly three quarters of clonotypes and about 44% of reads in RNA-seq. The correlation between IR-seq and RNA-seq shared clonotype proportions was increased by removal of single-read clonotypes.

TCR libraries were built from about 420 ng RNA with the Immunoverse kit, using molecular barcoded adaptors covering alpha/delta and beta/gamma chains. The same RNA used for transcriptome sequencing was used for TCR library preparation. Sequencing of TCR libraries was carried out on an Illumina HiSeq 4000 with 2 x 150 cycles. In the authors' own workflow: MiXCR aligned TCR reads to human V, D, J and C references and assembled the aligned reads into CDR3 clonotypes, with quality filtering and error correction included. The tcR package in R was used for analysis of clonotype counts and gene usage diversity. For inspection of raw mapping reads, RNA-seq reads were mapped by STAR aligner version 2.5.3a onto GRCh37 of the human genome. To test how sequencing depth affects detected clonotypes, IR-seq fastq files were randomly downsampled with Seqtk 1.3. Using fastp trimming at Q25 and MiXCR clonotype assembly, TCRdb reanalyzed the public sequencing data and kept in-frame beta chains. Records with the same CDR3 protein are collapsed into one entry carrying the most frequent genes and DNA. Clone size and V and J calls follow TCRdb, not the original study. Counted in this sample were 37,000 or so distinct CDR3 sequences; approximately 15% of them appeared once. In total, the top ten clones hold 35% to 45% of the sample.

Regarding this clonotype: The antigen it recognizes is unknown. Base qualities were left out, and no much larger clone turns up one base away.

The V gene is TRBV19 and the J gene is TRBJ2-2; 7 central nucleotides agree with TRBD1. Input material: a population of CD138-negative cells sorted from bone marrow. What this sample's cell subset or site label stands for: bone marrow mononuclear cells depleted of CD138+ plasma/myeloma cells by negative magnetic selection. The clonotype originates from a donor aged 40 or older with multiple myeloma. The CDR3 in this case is CASSDRVNTGELFF. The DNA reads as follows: TGTGCCAGTAGTGACAGGGTCAACACCGGGGAGCTGTTTTTT.